A selection of T cell receptor beta chains follows, all from one sample in a study of spatial heterogeneity in lung cancer. TCRdb re-called the 5' RACE reads with MiXCR, one entry per CDR3 protein. Seen here are more than 400 distinct CDR3 sequences, about 9% observed once, and the top ten hold around 28%. The material sequenced was normal lung tissue next to the tumor, taken at surgery. These receptors were obtained from a female donor with early-stage non-small cell lung cancer. Both conserved end residues are part of each CDR3.

j_gene,v_gene,CDR3aa
TRBJ2-7,TRBV5-1,CASSLGPQGAYEQYF
TRBJ2-2,TRBV24-1,CATSDPSFHTGELFF
TRBJ1-5,TRBV2,CASSEDLNQPQHF
TRBJ2-3,TRBV27,CASSLPRTGMDTQYF
TRBJ2-1,TRBV6-4,CASSEGRGEYNEQFF
TRBJ2-3,TRBV6-2/TRBV6-3,CASEGEEDTQYF
TRBJ2-7,TRBV6-1,CASSLSGPLYEQYF
TRBJ1-1,TRBV29-1,CSVEDRGQGVEAFF
TRBJ2-6,TRBV5-4,CASPGSRSGTNVLTF
TRBJ2-5,TRBV19,CASSSTGPQETQYF
TRBJ1-1,TRBV11-2,CASSAASTEAFF
TRBJ2-2,TRBV9,CASSDPTGMNTGELFF
TRBJ2-3,TRBV5-5,CASSLEVERGGTDTQYF
TRBJ2-1,TRBV29-1,CSADRVNNEQFF
TRBJ2-7,TRBV24-1,CATSDSPGQATAYEQYF
TRBJ1-1,TRBV20-1,CSARPGFAEAFF
TRBJ1-5,TRBV10-3,CAISEIEGGQPQHF
TRBJ2-7,TRBV12-3/TRBV12-4,CASRTDRGGEQYF
TRBJ2-7,TRBV7-2,CASSLETNYEQYF
TRBJ2-3,TRBV21-1,CASSEARTGLYTDTQYF
TRBJ2-3,TRBV7-8,CASSLRRDTSTDTQYF
TRBJ2-1,TRBV7-9,CASEGPDNEQFF
TRBJ2-1,TRBV12-3/TRBV12-4,CASSRNRGQMNEQFF
TRBJ2-3,TRBV2,CASSEGAGRTDTQYF
TRBJ2-5,TRBV5-1,CASTPLAYQETQYF
TRBJ2-7,TRBV19,CASSIGPSYEQYF
TRBJ1-3,TRBV7-9,CASSLAGQGLRNTIYF
TRBJ2-1,TRBV24-1,CATSGSTRPQFF
TRBJ2-1,TRBV9,CASSPSTSNEQFF
TRBJ1-2,TRBV9,CASSPPTRGGYTF